This T cell receptor beta chain was profiled in a study of CD8 T cells in ankylosing spondylitis. Overall study findings and caveats: Within matched ankylosing spondylitis synovial fluid, disease-linked clones were reportedly significantly enriched. Disease-linked clones were found to be CD8+ and relatively rare in peripheral blood.

This CDR3 region has 14 residues. Per the germline V gene, CDR1 is SGDLS and CDR2 is YYNGEE. V lost 4 bases to trimming and J lost 2 bases, with 12 bases between them. TCRdb processed the 5' RACE reads anew with MiXCR; each CDR3 protein has one entry. This table has some 250,000 distinct CDR3 sequences, around 10% appearing once. This clonotype was counted ten times or more. The target antigen is unknown. The sequenced sample was blood, either unsorted or a sorted T cell fraction (not recorded which). This chain connects TRBV9 to TRBJ1-2; D might be TRBD1 (5 bases). The sequence derives from a male donor with ankylosing spondylitis or in good health (not recorded which). DNA for the CDR3: TGTGCCAGCAGCCGGGGCCCGAGCAACTATGGCTACACCTTC. This encodes CASSRGPSNYGYTF. The full variable domain, rest sourced from reference TRBV9 and TRBJ1-2, is DSGVTQTPKHLITATGQRVTLRCSPRSGDLSVYWYQQSLDQGLQFLIQYYNGEERAKGNILERFSAQQFPDLHSELNLSSLELGDSALYFCASSRGPSNYGYTFGSGTRLTVV.